This TCR beta chain came from a study of T-cell reconstitution after alpha-beta-depleted transplantation in children. Germline-derived CDR1 and CDR2 are SEHNR and FQNEAQ (reference sequence). The V gene lost 3 bases and the J gene lost 0 bases, with 10 bases spanning the gap. The CDR3 loop spans 15 amino acids. TCRbeta library construction was performed incorporating unique molecular identifiers. MiXCR, applied by TCRdb to the PCR reads, yields one record per CDR3 protein. The sample has almost 400,000 distinct CDR3 sequences, about 20% seen once; the top ten hold 3% to 4.5%. This clonotype appeared a few times.

The sequences come from PBMCs from the stem cell graft donor, collected from the stem cell graft. V is TRBV7-9 and J is TRBJ2-3; D is undetermined. The clonotype originates from a human donor who donated a stem cell graft to a child with acute myeloid leukemia. The CDR3 protein is CASSFWIASTDTQYF. As DNA, the CDR3 is TGTGCCAGCAGCTTTTGGATTGCTAGCACAGATACGCAGTATTTT.